The sequence of this T cell receptor beta chain was determined in a study of T cell responses to AZD1222 COVID-19 vaccine. General study results and limits: Baseline seropositivity characterized only 5 or 6 AZD1222 recipients.

Assay: immunoSEQ multiplex PCR; the TCRdb copy retains only in-frame clones and omits some. The sample has some 97,000 clones; approximately 87% are singletons. This clone was recorded only once. The antigen is undetermined. The CDR3 has 14 amino acids. In germline, CDR1 is SGHRS, CDR2 YFSETQ. Trimming took off 1 base at V and 8 bases at J, with 12 bases between the two ends. The chain couples TRBV5-1 to TRBJ2-2; TRBD1 is a possible D gene (7 bases). The source is an adult in good health. This specimen consisted of peripheral blood, obtained on day 0 of AZD1222 vaccination. The CDR3 DNA reads as TGCGCCAGCAGCTTGAGACAGGGAGGAGGGGAGCTGTTTTTT. Encoded protein: CASSLRQGGGELFF.